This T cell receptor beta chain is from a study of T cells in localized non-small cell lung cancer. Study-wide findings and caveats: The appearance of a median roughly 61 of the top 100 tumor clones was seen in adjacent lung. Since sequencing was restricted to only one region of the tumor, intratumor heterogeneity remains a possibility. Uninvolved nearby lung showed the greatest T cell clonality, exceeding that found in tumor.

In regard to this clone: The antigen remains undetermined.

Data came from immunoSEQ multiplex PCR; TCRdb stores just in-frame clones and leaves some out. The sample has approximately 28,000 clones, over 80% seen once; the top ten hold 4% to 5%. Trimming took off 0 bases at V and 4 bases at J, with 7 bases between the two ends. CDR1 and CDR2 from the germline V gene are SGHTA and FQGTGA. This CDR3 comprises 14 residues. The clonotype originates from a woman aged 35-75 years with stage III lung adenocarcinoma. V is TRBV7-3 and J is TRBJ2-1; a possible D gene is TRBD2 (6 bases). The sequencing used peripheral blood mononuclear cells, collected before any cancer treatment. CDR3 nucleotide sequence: TGTGCCAGCAGCTTAACGGGGGGTTACAATGAGCAGTTCTTC. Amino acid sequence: CASSLTGGYNEQFF.